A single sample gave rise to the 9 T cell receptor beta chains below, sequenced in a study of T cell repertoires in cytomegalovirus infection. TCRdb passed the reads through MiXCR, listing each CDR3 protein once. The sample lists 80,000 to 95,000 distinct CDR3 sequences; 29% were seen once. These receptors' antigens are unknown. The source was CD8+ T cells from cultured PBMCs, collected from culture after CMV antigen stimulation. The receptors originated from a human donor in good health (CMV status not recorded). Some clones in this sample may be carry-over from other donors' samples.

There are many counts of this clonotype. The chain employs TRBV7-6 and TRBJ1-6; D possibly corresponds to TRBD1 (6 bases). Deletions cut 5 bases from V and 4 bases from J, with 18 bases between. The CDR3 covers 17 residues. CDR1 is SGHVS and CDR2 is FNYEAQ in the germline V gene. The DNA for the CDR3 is TGTGCCAGCAGCCACGAACCGGGGGGCCCTTATAATTCACCCCTCCACTTT. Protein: CASSHEPGGPYNSPLHF.

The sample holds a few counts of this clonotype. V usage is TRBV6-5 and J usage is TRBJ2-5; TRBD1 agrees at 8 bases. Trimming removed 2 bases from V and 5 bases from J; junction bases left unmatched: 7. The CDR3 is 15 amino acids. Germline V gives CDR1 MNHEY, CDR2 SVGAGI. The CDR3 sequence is CASSYTGTGGETQYF. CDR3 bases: TGTGCCAGCAGTTACACCGGGACAGGTGGCGAGACCCAGTACTTC.

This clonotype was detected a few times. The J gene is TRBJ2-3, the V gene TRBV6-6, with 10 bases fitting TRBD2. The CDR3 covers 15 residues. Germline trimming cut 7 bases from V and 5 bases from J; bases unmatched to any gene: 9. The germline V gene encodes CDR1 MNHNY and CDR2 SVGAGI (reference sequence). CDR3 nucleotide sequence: TGTGCCAGCACCACTAGCGGGGCCTCGGGAGATACGCAGTATTTT. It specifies CASTTSGASGDTQYF.

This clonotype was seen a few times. The CDR3 loop is CASSPMGSNSYEQYF. In DNA, the CDR3 is TGTGCCAGCTCACCAATGGGGTCGAACTCCTACGAGCAGTACTTC. The chain has TRBV18 and TRBJ2-7; no clear D gene. Germline assignment: CDR1 KGHSH and CDR2 LQKENI. This CDR3 is built from 15 residues. V gave up 2 bases and J gave up 0 bases, with 11 bases separating them.

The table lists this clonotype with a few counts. The CDR3 here is CASSYLQGSPYEQYF. CDR3 DNA: TGTGCCAGCAGTTACCTACAGGGTTCCCCCTACGAGCAGTACTTC. J is TRBJ2-7 and V is TRBV28, with a tentative D call TRBD1 (6 bases). Trimming removed 4 bases from V and 2 bases from J, with 15 bases in between. Per the germline V gene, CDR1 is MDHEN and CDR2 is SYDVKM. The CDR3 loop spans 15 amino acids.

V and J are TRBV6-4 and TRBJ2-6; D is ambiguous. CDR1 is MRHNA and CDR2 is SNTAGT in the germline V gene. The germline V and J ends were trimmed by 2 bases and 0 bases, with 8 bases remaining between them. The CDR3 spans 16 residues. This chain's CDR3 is CASSDRSGSGANVLTF. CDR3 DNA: TGTGCCAGCAGTGACAGGTCCGGCTCTGGGGCCAACGTCCTGACTTTC.

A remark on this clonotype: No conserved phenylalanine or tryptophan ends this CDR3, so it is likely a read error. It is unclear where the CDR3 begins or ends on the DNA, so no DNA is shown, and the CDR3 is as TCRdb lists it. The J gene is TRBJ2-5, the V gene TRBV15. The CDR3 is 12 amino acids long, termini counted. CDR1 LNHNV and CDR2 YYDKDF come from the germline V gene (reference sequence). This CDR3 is CATSSHAGETQY.

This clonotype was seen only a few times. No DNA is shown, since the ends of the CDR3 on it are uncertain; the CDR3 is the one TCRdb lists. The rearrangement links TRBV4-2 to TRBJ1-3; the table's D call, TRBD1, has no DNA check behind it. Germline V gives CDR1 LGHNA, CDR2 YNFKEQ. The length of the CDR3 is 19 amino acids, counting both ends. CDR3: CASSQDLFGAGQGGNTIYF.

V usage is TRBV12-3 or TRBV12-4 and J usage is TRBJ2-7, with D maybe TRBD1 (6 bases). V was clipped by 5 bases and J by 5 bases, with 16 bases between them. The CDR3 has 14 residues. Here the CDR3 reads CASSPTGTPHEQYF. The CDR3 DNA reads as TGTGCCAGCAGTCCAACCGGGACACCCCACGAGCAGTACTTC.